This TCR beta chain is drawn from a study of Ad26.COV2.S vaccination and SARS-CoV-2 variants. Regarding the study as a whole: Vaccinees displayed broader spike-specific TCR repertoires than placebo recipients.

As to this clone: The antigen is undetermined.

The repertoire was sequenced with immunoSEQ multiplex PCR; TCRdb's copy has only in-frame clones and lacks some. The sample includes 300,000 to 500,000 clones, 88% of them seen just once. Germline V gene sequence: CDR1 SQVTM, CDR2 ANQGSEA. The length of the CDR3 is 13 residues. Trimming shortened V by 4 bases and J by 0 bases, and 9 bases separated the two germline ends. Treatment meaning: about 20 received Ad26.COV2.S at low or high dose, single or two shots; about 5 received placebo; per-sample allocation not given. Repertoires come from day 63 after the first vaccine or placebo injection. Sample: peripheral blood, taken in a trial of Ad26.COV2.S vaccine versus placebo. This receptor was taken from a person between 18 and 65 years old who received the Ad26.COV2.S COVID-19 vaccine or a placebo. The chain combines TRBV29-1 with TRBJ1-1; no clear D gene. CDR3 nucleotides: TGCAGCGTTGTACGACCAATGAACACTGAAGCTTTCTTT. Protein product: CSVVRPMNTEAFF.